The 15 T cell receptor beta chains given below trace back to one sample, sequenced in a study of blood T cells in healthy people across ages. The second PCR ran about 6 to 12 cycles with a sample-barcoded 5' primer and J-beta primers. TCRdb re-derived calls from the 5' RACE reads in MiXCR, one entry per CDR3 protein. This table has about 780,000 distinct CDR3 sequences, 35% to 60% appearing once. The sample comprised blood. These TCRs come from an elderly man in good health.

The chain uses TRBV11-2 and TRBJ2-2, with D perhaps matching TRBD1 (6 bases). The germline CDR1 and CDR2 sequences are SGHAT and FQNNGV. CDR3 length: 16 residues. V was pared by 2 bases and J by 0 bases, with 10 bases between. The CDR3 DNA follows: TGTGCCAGCAGCTTAAGAGGACAGTCGAACACCGGGGAGCTGTTTTTT. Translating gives CASSLRGQSNTGELFF.

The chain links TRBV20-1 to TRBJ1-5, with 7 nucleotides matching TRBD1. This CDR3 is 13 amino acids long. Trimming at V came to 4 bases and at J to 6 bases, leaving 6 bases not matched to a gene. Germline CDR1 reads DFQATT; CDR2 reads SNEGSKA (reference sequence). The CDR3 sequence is CSAKGGASQPQHF. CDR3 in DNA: TGCAGTGCTAAAGGGGGCGCAAGTCAGCCCCAGCATTTT.

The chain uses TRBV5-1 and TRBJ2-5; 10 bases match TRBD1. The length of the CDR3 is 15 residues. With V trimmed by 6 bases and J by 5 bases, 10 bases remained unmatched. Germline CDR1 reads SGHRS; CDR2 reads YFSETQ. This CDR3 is CASNSGTGEFETQYF. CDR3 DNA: TGCGCCAGCAACTCGGGGACAGGGGAGTTCGAGACCCAGTACTTC. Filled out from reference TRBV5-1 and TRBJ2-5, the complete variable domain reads KAGVTQTPRYLIKTRGQQVTLSCSPISGHRSVSWYQQTPGQGLQFLFEYFSETQRNKGNFPGRFSGRQFSNSRSEMNVSTLELGDSALYLCASNSGTGEFETQYFGPGTRLLVL.

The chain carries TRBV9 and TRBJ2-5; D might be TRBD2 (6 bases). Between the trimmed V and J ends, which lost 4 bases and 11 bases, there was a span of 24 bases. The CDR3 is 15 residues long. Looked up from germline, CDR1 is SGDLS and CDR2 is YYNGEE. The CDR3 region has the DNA TGTGCCAGCAGCAGAACCGGGAGCGACGGTTCGGAGCAGTACTTC. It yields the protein CASSRTGSDGSEQYF.

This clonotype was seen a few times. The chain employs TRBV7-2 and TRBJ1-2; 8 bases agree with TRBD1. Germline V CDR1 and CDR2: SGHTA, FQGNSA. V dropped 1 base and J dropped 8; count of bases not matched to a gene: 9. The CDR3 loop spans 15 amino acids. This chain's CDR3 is CASSLGTGGREGYTF. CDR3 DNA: TGTGCCAGCAGCTTAGGAACAGGGGGGAGAGAGGGCTACACCTTC.

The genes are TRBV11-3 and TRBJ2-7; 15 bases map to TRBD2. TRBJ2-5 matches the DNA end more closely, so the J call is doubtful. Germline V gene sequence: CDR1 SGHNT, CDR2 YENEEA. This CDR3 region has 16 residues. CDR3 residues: CASSFGTSGRSETQYF. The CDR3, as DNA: TGTGCCAGCAGCTTCGGGACTAGCGGGAGGTCAGAGACCCAGTACTTC.

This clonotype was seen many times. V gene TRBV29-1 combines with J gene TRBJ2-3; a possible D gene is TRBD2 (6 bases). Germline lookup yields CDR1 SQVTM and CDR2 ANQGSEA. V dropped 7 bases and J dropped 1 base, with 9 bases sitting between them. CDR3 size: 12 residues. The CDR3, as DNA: TGCAGCGGTGAGCGGGGCACAGATACGCAGTATTTT. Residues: CSGERGTDTQYF.

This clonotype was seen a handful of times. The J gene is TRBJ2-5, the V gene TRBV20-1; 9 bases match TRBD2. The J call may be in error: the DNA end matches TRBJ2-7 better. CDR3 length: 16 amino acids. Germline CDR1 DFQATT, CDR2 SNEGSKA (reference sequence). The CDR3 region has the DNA TGCAGTGCTAGAGGACCCCGGACTAGCGCAACGGACGAGCAGTACTTC. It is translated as CSARGPRTSATDEQYF.

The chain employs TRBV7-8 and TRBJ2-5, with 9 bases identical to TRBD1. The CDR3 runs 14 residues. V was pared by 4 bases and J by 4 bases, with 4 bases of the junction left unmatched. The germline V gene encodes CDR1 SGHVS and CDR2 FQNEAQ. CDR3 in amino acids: CASSYHRGRETQYF. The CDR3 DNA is TGTGCCAGCAGCTACCACAGGGGGCGAGAGACCCAGTACTTC.

CDR3 amino acids: CASSLKTLRWKRGADTQYF. CDR3 nucleotide sequence: TGTGCCAGCAGCTTAAAAACTCTCCGGTGGAAGAGGGGGGCAGATACGCAGTATTTT. This chain uses TRBV7-3 with TRBJ2-3; perhaps D is TRBD1 or TRBD2 (6 bases each). The CDR3 covers 19 residues. The V gene's germline CDR1 is SGHTA and CDR2 FQGTGA. With 1 base removed from V and 4 bases from J, the gap between germline ends came to 24 bases.

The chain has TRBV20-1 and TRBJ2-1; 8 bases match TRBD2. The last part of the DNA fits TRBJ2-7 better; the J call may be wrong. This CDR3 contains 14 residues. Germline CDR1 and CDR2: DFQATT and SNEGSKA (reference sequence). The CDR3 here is CSATSGSVYNEQYF. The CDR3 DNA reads TGCAGTGCCACCAGCGGGAGTGTCTACAATGAGCAGTACTTC.

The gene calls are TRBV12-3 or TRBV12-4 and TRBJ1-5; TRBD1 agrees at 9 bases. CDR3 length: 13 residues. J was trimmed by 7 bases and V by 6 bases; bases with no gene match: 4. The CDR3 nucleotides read TGTGCCAGCAGGGGACAGGGAGGGCAGCCCCAGCATTTT. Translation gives CASRGQGGQPQHF.

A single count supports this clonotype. For the CDR3, the DNA is TGCGCCAGCAGTGGATCGGGAGGAGATAGGGGTTGGATACGCTACGAGCAGTACTTC. It is translated as CASSGSGGDRGWIRYEQYF. The chain employs TRBV10-2 and TRBJ2-5; 7 nucleotides match TRBD2. The J call may be in error: the DNA end matches TRBJ2-7 better. This CDR3 is built from 19 residues. CDR1 WSHSY and CDR2 SAAADI come from the germline V gene.

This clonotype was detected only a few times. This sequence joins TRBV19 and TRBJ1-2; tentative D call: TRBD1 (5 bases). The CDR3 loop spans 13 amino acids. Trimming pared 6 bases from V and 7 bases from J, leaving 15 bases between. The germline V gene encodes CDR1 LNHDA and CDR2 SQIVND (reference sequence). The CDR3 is CASSRDRATGYTF. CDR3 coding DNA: TGTGCCAGTAGCCGGGACCGGGCTACTGGCTACACCTTC.

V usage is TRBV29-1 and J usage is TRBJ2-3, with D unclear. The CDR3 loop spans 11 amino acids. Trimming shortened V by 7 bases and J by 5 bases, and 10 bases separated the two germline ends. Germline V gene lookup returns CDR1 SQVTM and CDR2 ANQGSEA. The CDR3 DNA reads TGCAGCGCTGGATCACAAGATACGCAGTATTTT. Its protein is CSAGSQDTQYF.